One sample yielded the 27 T cell receptor beta chains listed below, sequenced in a study of blood T cell repertoires in COVID-19. Repertoires were generated with immunoSEQ multiplex PCR, while TCRdb's copy carries only in-frame clones and drops some. In the table there are some 250,000 clones, 88% of which are singletons. Source material: peripheral blood. The receptors come from a woman aged 40 to 49 who had recovered from COVID-19.

V gene TRBV5-4 combines with J gene TRBJ1-5; D is perhaps TRBD1 (5 bases). Germline CDR1 SGHNT, CDR2 YYREEE (reference sequence). The CDR3 runs to 15 residues. V was shortened by 0 bases and J by 0 bases, with 7 bases between the two germline ends. For the CDR3, the DNA is TGTGCCAGCAGCTTGGGGGGGGATAGCAATCAGCCCCAGCATTTT. Amino acids: CASSLGGDSNQPQHF.

V gene TRBV5-1 combines with J gene TRBJ1-6; the match to TRBD1 covers 7 bases. V dropped 4 bases and J dropped 5; count of bases not matched to a gene: 6. Per germline, CDR1 SGHRS and CDR2 YFSETQ. The CDR3 is 15 amino acids. CDR3 protein: CASSPGTVNNSPLHF. The DNA for the CDR3 is TGCGCCAGCAGCCCCGGGACAGTGAATAATTCACCCCTCCACTTT.

The chain couples TRBV10-2 to TRBJ2-3; 7 nucleotides line up with TRBD2. The CDR3 spans 15 residues. V was clipped by 1 base and J by 3 bases; unmatched bases: 4. Germline values: CDR1 WSHSY, CDR2 SAAADI. This CDR3 reads CASSEFGGGTDTQYF. CDR3 DNA sequence: TGCGCCAGCAGTGAGTTTGGGGGGGGGACAGATACGCAGTATTTT.

The chain employs TRBV24-1 and TRBJ2-7, with 8 positions matching TRBD1. The germline V gene encodes CDR1 KGHDR and CDR2 SFDVKD. V dropped 3 bases and J dropped 2; count of bases not matched to a gene: 8. CDR3 size: 16 residues. CDR3: CATSDPGTGSTYEQYF. The DNA of the CDR3 is TGTGCCACCAGTGATCCCGGGACAGGCAGCACCTACGAGCAGTACTTC.

The chain combines TRBV29-1 with TRBJ2-1; TRBD2 matches at 7 bases. V lost 5 bases to trimming and J lost 9 bases; unmatched junction nucleotides: 7. Germline values: CDR1 SQVTM, CDR2 ANQGSEA. The CDR3 covers 12 residues. CDR3 in DNA: TGCAGCGTTCGGGACGCGGGAGCTGAGCAGTTCTTC. Amino acid sequence: CSVRDAGAEQFF.

CDR3 bases: TGTGCCAGCAGCGTAGCAGGGGAGAGGTCTGAAGCTTTCTTT. Translating gives CASSVAGERSEAFF. The chain combines TRBV9 with TRBJ1-1, with TRBD1 as a possible D gene (6 bases). The V gene lost 0 bases and the J gene lost 6 bases, with 12 bases spanning the gap. Germline V CDR1 and CDR2: SGDLS, YYNGEE. The CDR3 is 14 amino acids.

In this sample, this clone is medium-sized. This chain uses TRBV6-5 with TRBJ1-1, with a tentative D call TRBD1 (6 bases). CDR3 length: 12 amino acids. V dropped 6 bases and J dropped 6 bases, with 11 bases sitting between them. Germline V lookup: CDR1 MNHEY, CDR2 SVGAGI. This CDR3 is CASSPGAAEAFF. The CDR3 coding sequence is TGTGCCAGCAGCCCAGGGGCCGCTGAAGCTTTCTTT.

The sample holds one count of this clone. The genes are TRBV7-2 and TRBJ1-1, with TRBD1 matching over 9 bases. V shed 5 bases, J shed 4 bases, and the junction held 8 bases outside the gene matches. The CDR3 has 15 amino acids. Germline loops: CDR1 SGHTA, CDR2 FQGNSA. The CDR3 spells CASSPPPTGGTEAFF. CDR3 nucleotide sequence: TGTGCCAGCAGCCCCCCCCCGACAGGGGGCACTGAAGCTTTCTTT.

V gene TRBV15 combines with J gene TRBJ2-3, with D perhaps TRBD2 (6 bases). Germline V gene data show CDR1 as LNHNV and CDR2 as YYDKDF (reference sequence). The CDR3 is 14 residues long. With 5 bases removed from V and 2 bases from J, the gap between germline ends came to 11 bases. The CDR3 DNA reads as TGTGCCACCAGCCGAGGCGGGATCACAGATACGCAGTATTTT. This gives the protein CATSRGGITDTQYF.

This clone was picked up one time. The V gene is TRBV25-1, the J gene TRBJ1-2, with unresolved D. The CDR3 covers 11 residues. The ends were cut back, 6 bases at V and 5 bases at J, with 7 bases in the middle. CDR1 MGHDK and CDR2 SYGVNS come from the germline V gene. The CDR3 DNA reads as TGTGCCAGCAGCCCGGGGTATGGCTACACCTTC. This codes for CASSPGYGYTF.

This chain links TRBV9 with TRBJ2-1; 15 bases agree with TRBD2. The CDR3 is 15 residues long. Germline CDR1 reads SGDLS; CDR2 reads YYNGEE. J lost 7 bases, V lost 3 bases, and 2 bases had no gene match. CDR3 region: CASSGTSGRENEQFF. In DNA, the CDR3 is TGTGCCAGCAGCGGGACTAGCGGGAGGGAGAATGAGCAGTTCTTC. The whole variable domain, remainder taken from reference TRBV9 and TRBJ2-1, is DSGVTQTPKHLITATGQRVTLRCSPRSGDLSVYWYQQSLDQGLQFLIQYYNGEERAKGNILERFSAQQFPDLHSELNLSSLELGDSALYFCASSGTSGRENEQFFGPGTRLTVL.

The chain uses TRBV19 and TRBJ2-2, with TRBD2 matching 7 bases. Germline V gives CDR1 LNHDA, CDR2 SQIVND (reference sequence). Germline trimming cut 4 bases from V and 4 bases from J; bases unmatched to any gene: 6. There are 15 residues in the CDR3. The CDR3 region has the DNA TGTGCCAGTAGTACCCCGGGAGGCGCCACCGGGGAGCTGTTTTTT. Translating gives CASSTPGGATGELFF.

V is TRBV27 and J is TRBJ1-4, with a weak D call TRBD1 (6 bases). Trimming cost V 2 bases and J 7 bases, with 11 bases left between them. CDR1 and CDR2 (germline): MNHEY, SMNVEV (reference sequence). This CDR3 spans 14 amino acids. CDR3 residues: CASSLVQGSEKLFF. The CDR3 nucleotides read TGTGCCAGCAGTTTAGTGCAGGGGAGTGAAAAACTGTTTTTT. The full variable domain, its missing parts supplied by reference TRBV27 and TRBJ1-4, is EAQVTQNPRYLITVTGKKLTVTCSQNMNHEYMSWYRQDPGLGLRQIYYSMNVEVTDKGDVPEGYKVSRKEKRNFPLILESPSPNQTSLYFCASSLVQGSEKLFFGSGTQLSVL.

The chain employs TRBV3-1 (or the pseudogene TRBV3-2) and TRBJ2-1; D might be TRBD2 (6 bases). Germline loops: CDR1 LGHDT, CDR2 YNNKEL (reference sequence). This CDR3 contains 13 residues. Trimming left V 1 base short and J 5 bases short, with 6 bases between. CDR3 loop: CASSQAGDNEQFF. Written as DNA, the CDR3 is TGTGCCAGCAGCCAAGCGGGGGACAATGAGCAGTTCTTC.

V gene TRBV12-3 or TRBV12-4 combines with J gene TRBJ1-2; D gene ambiguous. V lost 3 bases to trimming and J lost 10 bases, with 12 bases between them. The CDR3 is made up of 12 amino acids. The CDR3 loop is CASSFLPQHYTF. CDR3 in DNA: TGTGCCAGCAGTTTTTTACCCCAACACTACACCTTC.

The CDR3 here is CASSAGLAGRSDTQYF. DNA of the CDR3: TGTGCCAGCAGCGCCGGACTAGCGGGACGGTCAGATACGCAGTATTTT. This sequence joins TRBV3-1 (or the pseudogene TRBV3-2) and TRBJ2-3; TRBD2 matches at 12 bases. The CDR3 extends over 16 amino acids. Germline-derived CDR1 and CDR2 are LGHDT and YNNKEL (reference sequence). V lost 5 bases and J lost 4; bases outside the gene matches: 7.

This chain uses TRBV5-6 with TRBJ1-2; D call uncertain. Trimming removed 2 bases at V and 0 bases at J, with 11 bases between. CDR1 and CDR2 from the germline V gene are SGHDT and YYEEEE. The CDR3 is made up of 15 amino acids. The CDR3: CASSFRLEANYGYTF. CDR3 nucleotide sequence: TGTGCCAGCAGCTTCAGACTGGAAGCTAACTATGGCTACACCTTC.

This clone was detected only a few times. The genes are TRBV29-1 and TRBJ1-1; 8 positions agree with TRBD1. After removal of 3 bases from V and 4 bases from J, the junction contained 7 bases not matched to a gene. Germline-derived CDR1 and CDR2 are SQVTM and ANQGSEA. This CDR3 region has 14 residues. CDR3 in amino acids: CSVDRTGWGTEAFF. The CDR3 bases are TGCAGCGTTGACCGGACAGGGTGGGGCACTGAAGCTTTCTTT.

The rearrangement joins TRBV6-5 to TRBJ1-1; D unclear. Trimming removed 1 base at V and 1 base at J, with 7 bases between. This CDR3 spans 14 amino acids. Germline V gene lookup returns CDR1 MNHEY and CDR2 SVGAGI. The CDR3 bases are TGTGCCAGCAGTTACTTACAGACGAACACTGAAGCTTTCTTT. It specifies CASSYLQTNTEAFF.

Only one count was recorded for this clone. CDR3 sequence: CASSPPSGTYNEQFF. The CDR3 bases are TGTGCCAGCAGCCCCCCTAGCGGCACCTACAATGAGCAGTTCTTC. The chain joins TRBV11-1 to TRBJ2-1; 7 bases agree with TRBD2. CDR1 and CDR2 (germline): SGHAT, FQDESV (reference sequence). The CDR3 contains 15 residues. V shed 5 bases, J shed 2 bases, and the junction held 6 bases outside the gene matches. The whole variable domain, remainder taken from reference TRBV11-1 and TRBJ2-1, is EAEVAQSPRYKITEKSQAVAFWCDPISGHATLYWYRQILGQGPELLVQFQDESVVDDSQLPKDRFSAERLKGVDSTLKIQPAELGDSAMYLCASSPPSGTYNEQFFGPGTRLTVL.

Remarks on this clone: Additional DNA sequences in this sample encode the identical CDR3. The chain is built from TRBV5-1 and TRBJ2-3; the match to TRBD2 covers 13 bases. This CDR3 is built from 16 residues. CDR1 is SGHRS and CDR2 is YFSETQ in the germline V gene. The ends lost 0 bases at V and 4 bases at J; junction bases unmatched: 2. CDR3 loop: CASSLGTSGSADTQYF. The CDR3 region has the DNA TGCGCCAGCAGCTTGGGGACTAGCGGGAGCGCAGATACGCAGTATTTT.

V is TRBV19 and J is TRBJ1-3; a possible D gene is TRBD1 (6 bases). The V and J ends lost 5 bases and 5 bases respectively, with 22 bases between them. The germline V gene encodes CDR1 LNHDA and CDR2 SQIVND (reference sequence). CDR3 size: 17 residues. DNA of the CDR3: TGTGCCAGTAGTCCTGCCGACGTACAGGGTTGGAGAAACACCATATATTTT. Translated: CASSPADVQGWRNTIYF.

This clone was seen once. The rearrangement uses TRBV6-2 or TRBV6-3 and TRBJ1-2, with D perhaps matching TRBD1 (6 bases). Trimming removed 2 bases at V and 6 bases at J, with 10 bases between. This CDR3 comprises 13 residues. Germline V gene sequence: CDR1 MNHEY, CDR2 SVGEGT. The CDR3 nucleotides read TGTGCCAGCAGTTACGGGCCAGGGGATGGCTACACCTTC. As protein: CASSYGPGDGYTF.

V gene TRBV11-2 combines with J gene TRBJ2-7; 12 nucleotides line up with TRBD2. The germline gives CDR1 SGHAT, CDR2 FQNNGV. This CDR3 comprises 14 residues. After removal of 5 bases from V and 2 bases from J, the junction contained 1 base not matched to a gene. CDR3 amino acids: CASSLAGGPYEQYF. In DNA form, the CDR3 reads TGTGCCAGCAGCCTAGCGGGAGGGCCCTACGAGCAGTACTTC.

The chain combines TRBV30 with TRBJ1-6; 8 positions match TRBD1. The CDR3 length is 18 residues. Trimming took 4 bases from V and 9 from J; bases not matched to a gene: 20. Per germline, CDR1 GTSNPN and CDR2 SVGIG (reference sequence). The CDR3 sequence: CAWTTGTGAGRGGSPLHF. The CDR3 coding sequence is TGTGCCTGGACCACCGGGACAGGCGCCGGCAGGGGAGGTTCACCCCTCCACTTT.

The chain couples TRBV30 to TRBJ1-6, with 7 bases matching TRBD1. This CDR3 spans 12 amino acids. Germline-derived CDR1 and CDR2 are GTSNPN and SVGIG (reference sequence). V lost 5 bases, J lost 9 bases, and 4 bases stayed unmatched. CDR3 residues: CAWGTVTSPLHF. The CDR3 nucleotides read TGTGCCTGGGGGACAGTAACTTCACCCCTCCACTTT.

The chain joins TRBV5-8 to TRBJ2-2; 8 bases map to TRBD1. The CDR3 runs to 17 residues. Germline assignment: CDR1 SGHTS and CDR2 YDEGEE. V lost 4 bases to trimming and J lost 4 bases; unmatched junction nucleotides: 12. The CDR3, as DNA: TGTGCCAGCAGCCATTACCGACGGACAGGGCCCACCGGGGAGCTGTTTTTT. Translating gives CASSHYRRTGPTGELFF.